The entry that follows covers one TCR beta chain sequence. The antigen is unknown. For a library built for alpha chains, this beta chain is a stray read; little rests on its size. This sample was taken from a study of spatial heterogeneity in lung cancer. Study outcomes and limitations: Tumors with more nonsynonymous mutations had more expanded intratumoral alpha and beta TCRs.

With 2 bases removed from V and 2 bases from J, the gap between germline ends came to 10 bases. The CDR3 spans 15 residues. Germline assignment: CDR1 KGHDR and CDR2 SFDVKD. TCRdb redid the calling of the 5' RACE reads with MiXCR, one entry per CDR3 protein. The table shows 2,500 to 3,500 distinct CDR3 sequences, with roughly 17% occurring only once. Time point in this sample: sample taken at primary tumor resection. The clonotype comes from a male donor with early-stage non-small cell lung cancer. The material sequenced was lung tumor tissue, taken at surgery. The chain has TRBV24-1 and TRBJ2-3, with D possibly matching TRBD1 (6 bases). CDR3 sequence: CATSDSGQITDTQYF. For the CDR3, the DNA is TGTGCCACCAGTGATTCAGGACAGATCACAGATACGCAGTATTTT.